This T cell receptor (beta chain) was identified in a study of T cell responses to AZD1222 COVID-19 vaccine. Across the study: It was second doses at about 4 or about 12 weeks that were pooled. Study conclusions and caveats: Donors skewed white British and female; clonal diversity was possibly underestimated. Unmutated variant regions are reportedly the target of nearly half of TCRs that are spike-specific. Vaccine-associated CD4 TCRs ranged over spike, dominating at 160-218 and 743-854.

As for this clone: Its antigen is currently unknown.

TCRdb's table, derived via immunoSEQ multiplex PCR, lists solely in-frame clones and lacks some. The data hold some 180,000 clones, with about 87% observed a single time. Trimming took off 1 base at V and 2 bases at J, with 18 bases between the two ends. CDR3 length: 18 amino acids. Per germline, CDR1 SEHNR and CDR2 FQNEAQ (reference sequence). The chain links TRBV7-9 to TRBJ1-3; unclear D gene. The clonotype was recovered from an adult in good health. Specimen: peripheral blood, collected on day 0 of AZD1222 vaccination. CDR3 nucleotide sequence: TGTGCCAGCAGCTTAGATTTGTCCCGTAGTGGCGCTGGAAACACCATATATTTT. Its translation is CASSLDLSRSGAGNTIYF. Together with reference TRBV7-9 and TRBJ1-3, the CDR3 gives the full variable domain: DTGVSQNPRHKITKRGQNVTFRCDPISEHNRLYWYRQTLGQGPEFLTYFQNEAQLEKSRLLSDRFSAERPKGSFSTLEIQRTEQGDSAMYLCASSLDLSRSGAGNTIYFGEGSWLTVV.